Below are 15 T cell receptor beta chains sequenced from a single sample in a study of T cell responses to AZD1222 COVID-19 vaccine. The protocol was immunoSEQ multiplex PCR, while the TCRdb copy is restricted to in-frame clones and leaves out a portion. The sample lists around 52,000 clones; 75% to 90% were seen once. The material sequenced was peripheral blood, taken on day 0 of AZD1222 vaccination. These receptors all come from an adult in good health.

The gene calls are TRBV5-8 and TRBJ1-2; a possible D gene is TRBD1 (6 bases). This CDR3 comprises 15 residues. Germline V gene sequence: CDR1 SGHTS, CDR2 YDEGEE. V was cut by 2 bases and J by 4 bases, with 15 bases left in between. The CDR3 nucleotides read TGTGCCAGCAGCTTCGCACAGGGCGGCTCCTATGGCTACACCTTC. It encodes CASSFAQGGSYGYTF.

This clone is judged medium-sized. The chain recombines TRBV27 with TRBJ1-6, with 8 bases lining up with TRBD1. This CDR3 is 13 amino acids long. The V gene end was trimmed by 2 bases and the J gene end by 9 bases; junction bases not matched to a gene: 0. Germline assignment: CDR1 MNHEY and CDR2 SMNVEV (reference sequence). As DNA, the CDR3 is TGTGCCAGCAGTTTACAGGGGGCTTCACCCCTCCACTTT. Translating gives CASSLQGASPLHF.

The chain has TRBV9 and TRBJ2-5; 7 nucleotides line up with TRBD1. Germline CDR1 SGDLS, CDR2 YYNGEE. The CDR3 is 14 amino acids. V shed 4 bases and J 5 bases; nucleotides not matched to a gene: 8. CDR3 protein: CASSSQGRGETQYF. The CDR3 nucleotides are TGTGCCAGCAGCTCCCAAGGCAGGGGGGAGACCCAGTACTTC.

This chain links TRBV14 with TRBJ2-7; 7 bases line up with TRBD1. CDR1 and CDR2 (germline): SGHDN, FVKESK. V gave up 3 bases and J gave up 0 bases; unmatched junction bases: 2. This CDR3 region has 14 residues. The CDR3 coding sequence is TGTGCCAGCAGCCACCGACAGGGCTCCTACGAGCAGTACTTC. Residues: CASSHRQGSYEQYF.

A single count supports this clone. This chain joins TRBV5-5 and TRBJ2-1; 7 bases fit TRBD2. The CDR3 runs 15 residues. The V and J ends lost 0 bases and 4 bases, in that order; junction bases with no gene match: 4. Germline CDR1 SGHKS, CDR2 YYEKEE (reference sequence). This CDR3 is CASSLGGSVYNEQFF. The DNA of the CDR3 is TGTGCCAGCAGCTTGGGCGGGAGCGTTTACAATGAGCAGTTCTTC.

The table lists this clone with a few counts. The CDR3 region is CASSLAGANTGELFF. In DNA form, the CDR3 reads TGTGCCAGCAGCTTAGCGGGCGCGAACACCGGGGAGCTGTTTTTT. The gene calls are TRBV7-2 and TRBJ2-2; D gene uncertain. Germline V CDR1 and CDR2: SGHTA, FQGNSA. CDR3 length: 15 residues. Trimming shortened V by 0 bases and J by 0 bases, and 5 bases separated the two germline ends. The entire variable domain, with the rest obtained from reference TRBV7-2 and TRBJ2-2, is as follows: GAGVSQSPSNKVTEKGKDVELRCDPISGHTALYWYRQSLGQGLEFLIYFQGNSAPDKSGLPSDRFSAERTGGSVSTLTIQRTQQEDSAVYLCASSLAGANTGELFFGEGSRLTVL.

CDR3 protein: CASSLGPGIFQPQHF. In DNA, the CDR3 is TGTGCCAGCAGCTTAGGCCCAGGGATCTTTCAGCCCCAGCATTTT. V is TRBV7-2 and J is TRBJ1-5; possible D gene TRBD1, 5 bases. The V end lost 1 base, the J end lost 6 bases, and 13 bases lay between the germline ends. CDR1 and CDR2 from the germline V gene are SGHTA and FQGNSA. The CDR3 is 15 residues long.

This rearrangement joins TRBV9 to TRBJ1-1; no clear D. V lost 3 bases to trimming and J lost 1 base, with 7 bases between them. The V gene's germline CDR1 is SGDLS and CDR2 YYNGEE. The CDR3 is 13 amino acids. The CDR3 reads CASSAAGNTEAFF. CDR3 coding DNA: TGTGCCAGCAGCGCTGCGGGGAACACTGAAGCTTTCTTT.

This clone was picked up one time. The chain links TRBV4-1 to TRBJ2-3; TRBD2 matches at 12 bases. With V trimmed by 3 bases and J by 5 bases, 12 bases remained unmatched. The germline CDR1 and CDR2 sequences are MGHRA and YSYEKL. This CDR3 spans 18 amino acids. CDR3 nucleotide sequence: TGCGCCAGCAGCCAGGAAGGCGGACTAGCGGGGACTTTAGATACGCAGTATTTT. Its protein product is CASSQEGGLAGTLDTQYF.

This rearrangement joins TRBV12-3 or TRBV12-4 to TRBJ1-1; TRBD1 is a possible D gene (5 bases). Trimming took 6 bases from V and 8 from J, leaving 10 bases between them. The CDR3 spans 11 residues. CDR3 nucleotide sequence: TGTGCCAGCAGCCCTGGACAAGAAGCTTTCTTT. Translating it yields CASSPGQEAFF.

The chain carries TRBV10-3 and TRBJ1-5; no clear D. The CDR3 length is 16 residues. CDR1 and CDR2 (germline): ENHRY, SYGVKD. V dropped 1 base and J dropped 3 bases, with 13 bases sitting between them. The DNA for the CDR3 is TGTGCCATCAGTGAGTACGGAGGCACCCCCAATCAGCCCCAGCATTTT. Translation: CAISEYGGTPNQPQHF.

CDR3 nucleotides: TGTGCCTGGAGTGTCCCTAGGGTGGAGACCCAGTACTTC. This gives the protein CAWSVPRVETQYF. This chain links TRBV30 with TRBJ2-5; D unclear. Germline CDR1 is GTSNPN and CDR2 is SVGIG (reference sequence). The CDR3 extends over 13 amino acids. V lost 0 bases, J lost 5 bases, and 10 bases lay in between.

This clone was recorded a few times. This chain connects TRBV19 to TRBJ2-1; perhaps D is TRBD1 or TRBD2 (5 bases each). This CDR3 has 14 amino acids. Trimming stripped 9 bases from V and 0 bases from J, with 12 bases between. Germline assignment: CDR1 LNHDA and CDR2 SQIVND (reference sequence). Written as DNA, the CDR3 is TGTGCCAGCCGGACCGGGGCCTCCTACAATGAGCAGTTCTTC. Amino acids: CASRTGASYNEQFF.

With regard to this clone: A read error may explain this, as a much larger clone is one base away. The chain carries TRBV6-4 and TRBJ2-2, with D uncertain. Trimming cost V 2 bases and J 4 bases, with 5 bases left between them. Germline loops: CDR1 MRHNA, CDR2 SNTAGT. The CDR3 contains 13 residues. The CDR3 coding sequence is TGTGCCAGCAGTGACAGGGCCACCGGGGAGCTGTTTTTT. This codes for CASSDRATGELFF.

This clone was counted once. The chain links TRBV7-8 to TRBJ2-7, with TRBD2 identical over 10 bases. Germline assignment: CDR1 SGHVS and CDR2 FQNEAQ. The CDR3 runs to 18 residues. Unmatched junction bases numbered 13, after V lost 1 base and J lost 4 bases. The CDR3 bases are TGTGCCAGCAGCTTAGGTGGTATTCCTAGCGGGAGTGGGTACGAGCAGTACTTC. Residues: CASSLGGIPSGSGYEQYF.